The entry below gives a single TCR beta chain sequence along with its context. The data originate from a study of blood T cell repertoires in COVID-19. Looking at the study overall: Spain, Italy and the United States supplied samples that represented acute and convalescent COVID-19. In each case, the material was cDNA or gDNA derived from T cells, B-cell-depleted T cells, or PBMCs.

The germline V and J ends were trimmed by 1 base and 2 bases, with 10 bases remaining between them. The CDR3 runs to 15 residues. The V gene's germline CDR1 is MNHNS and CDR2 SASEGT. Original processing notes: Estimated nucleated cell counts came from reference gene primer amplification. Clones were read by immunoSEQ multiplex PCR, and TCRdb kept only the in-frame ones, dropping some. V and J calls and clone size are given by that table; D and trimming were obtained from the DNA. The table shows approximately 69,000 clones, with 65% to 85% occurring only once. The sequence derives from a woman aged 55-75 years with acute or convalescent COVID-19. J is TRBJ2-3 and V is TRBV6-1; possible D gene TRBD2, 6 bases. The specimen was peripheral blood. The CDR3 coding sequence is TGTGCCAGCAGTGAAGTGGGGGGTACCACAGATACGCAGTATTTT. It codes for CASSEVGGTTDTQYF.